This is a list of T cell receptor beta chains from one sample in a study of CXCR3-negative and CXCR3-positive naive CD8 T cells. From the 5' RACE reads, TCRdb lists one entry per CDR3 protein and no DNA. Its listing shows roughly 110,000 distinct CDR3 sequences. Sequenced: naive CXCR3+ CD8+ T cells from blood. The receptors shown here come from a human donor in good health. Some clones in this sample may be carry-over from other donors' samples. Each CDR3 is given with its conserved first and last residue. Fields, in order: J gene, V gene, CDR3 protein.

>TRBJ1-5|TRBV5-1
CASRPGYSNQPQHF
>TRBJ2-5|TRBV7-9
CASSFVTSGSSKETQYF
>TRBJ2-3|TRBV12-3/TRBV12-4
CASSPTFGGYDTQYF
>TRBJ2-3|TRBV7-2
CASSLGLEAYF
>TRBJ1-1|TRBV28
CASSPGQRLNTEAFF
>TRBJ1-1|TRBV19
CASTHTRGGTEAFF
>TRBJ2-7|TRBV20-1
CSAPGVGNEQYF
>TRBJ2-2|TRBV3-1
CASSQEGHLGDTGELFF
>TRBJ1-5|TRBV19
CASSTVTGFQPQHF
>TRBJ2-7|TRBV7-9
CASSRLAASYEQYF
>TRBJ2-7|TRBV5-1
CASTLTSGPSYEQYF
>TRBJ2-4|TRBV14
CASSYSRNIQYF
>TRBJ2-1|TRBV4-2
CASSQVLRSLEQFF
>TRBJ2-1|TRBV7-9
CASSPLGTGSYNEQFF
>TRBJ2-1|TRBV7-3
CASSLQAGVYNEQFF
>TRBJ2-3|TRBV15
CATTRGTDTQYF